This T cell receptor beta chain was obtained from a study of identical twins. The CDR3 runs 17 residues. Germline loops: CDR1 DFQATT, CDR2 SNEGSKA (reference sequence). The V end was cut by 8 bases, the J end by 7 bases, with 29 bases between. TCRdb called the 5' RACE reads again in MiXCR, with one record for every CDR3 protein. The table has roughly 720,000 distinct CDR3 sequences, over 15% seen once. This sample also appeared in a second study, on T cells expressing NK-cell markers. That work contributes: Among four donors, these clonotypes also ranked first in the CD3+CD56-NKG2C+ fraction.

The chain recombines TRBV20-1 with TRBJ2-2; D might be TRBD1 or TRBD2, each matching 5 bases. Sequenced input: PBMCs. The TCR originated in a woman aged 18-35 years in good health. The CDR3 bases are TGCAGTACCTCCCAGGACGGGACCCGGGCTGGTCACGGGGAGCTGTTTTTT. As protein: CSTSQDGTRAGHGELFF.